The clone carrying this TCR beta chain was observed a few times. Its antigen is as yet unknown. The sample is drawn from a study of regulatory T cells in long-lasting Graves disease. Study-wide background: Under 3 months of antithyroid drugs had been taken by newly diagnosed Graves' patients.

Regarding the study as a whole: Persistent-disease Graves' patients showed less TCR diversity than new cases.

With iRepertoire HTBI primers and Arm-PCR of CDR3 regions, TCR beta libraries were built. TCRdb redid the calling of the multiplex PCR reads with MiXCR, one entry per CDR3 protein. The repertoire consists of 400,000 to 500,000 distinct CDR3 sequences, with around 15% occurring once and the leading ten covering more than 15%. Germline assignment: CDR1 SGHDT and CDR2 YYEEEE. The germline V and J ends were trimmed by 4 bases and 5 bases, with 16 bases remaining between them. The CDR3 runs to 15 residues. Time point denoted: newly diagnosed GD, antithyroid drugs for less than 3 months. The TCR library was made from RNA extracted from PBMCs. EDTA tubes held 9 to 10 milliliters of peripheral blood from each patient. This same sample was also taken into another study, of T cells in Graves' hyperthyroidism and ophthalmopathy. That study reports: Together with thyroid ultrasound, orbital computed tomography, serum thyroxine and TRAb, clinical symptoms were used for diagnoses.

This chain uses TRBV5-6 with TRBJ1-5; D is perhaps TRBD1 (5 bases). This clonotype was sampled from a woman aged 45 to 65 with Graves disease. Here the sequenced sample was peripheral blood mononuclear cells (PBMCs), taken at new diagnosis, from a patient treated with antithyroid drugs. CDR3 in DNA: TGTGCCAGCAGCCTTGACAGCGGCAGGGATCAGCCCCAGCATTTT. This codes for CASSLDSGRDQPQHF.